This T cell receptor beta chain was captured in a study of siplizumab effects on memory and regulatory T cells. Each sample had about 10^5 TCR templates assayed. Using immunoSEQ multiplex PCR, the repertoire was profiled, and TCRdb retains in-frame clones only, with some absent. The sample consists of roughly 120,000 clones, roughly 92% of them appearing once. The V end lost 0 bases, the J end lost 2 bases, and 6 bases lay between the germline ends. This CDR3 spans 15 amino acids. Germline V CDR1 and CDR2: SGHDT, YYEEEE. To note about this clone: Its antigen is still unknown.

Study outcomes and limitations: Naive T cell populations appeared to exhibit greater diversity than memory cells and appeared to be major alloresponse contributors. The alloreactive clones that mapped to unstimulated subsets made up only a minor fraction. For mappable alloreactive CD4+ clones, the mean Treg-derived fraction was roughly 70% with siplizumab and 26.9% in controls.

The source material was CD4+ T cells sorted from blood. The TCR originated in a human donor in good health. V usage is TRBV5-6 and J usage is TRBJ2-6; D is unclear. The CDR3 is CASSLGIPGANVLTF. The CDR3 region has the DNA TGTGCCAGCAGCTTGGGGATCCCTGGGGCCAACGTCCTGACTTTC.